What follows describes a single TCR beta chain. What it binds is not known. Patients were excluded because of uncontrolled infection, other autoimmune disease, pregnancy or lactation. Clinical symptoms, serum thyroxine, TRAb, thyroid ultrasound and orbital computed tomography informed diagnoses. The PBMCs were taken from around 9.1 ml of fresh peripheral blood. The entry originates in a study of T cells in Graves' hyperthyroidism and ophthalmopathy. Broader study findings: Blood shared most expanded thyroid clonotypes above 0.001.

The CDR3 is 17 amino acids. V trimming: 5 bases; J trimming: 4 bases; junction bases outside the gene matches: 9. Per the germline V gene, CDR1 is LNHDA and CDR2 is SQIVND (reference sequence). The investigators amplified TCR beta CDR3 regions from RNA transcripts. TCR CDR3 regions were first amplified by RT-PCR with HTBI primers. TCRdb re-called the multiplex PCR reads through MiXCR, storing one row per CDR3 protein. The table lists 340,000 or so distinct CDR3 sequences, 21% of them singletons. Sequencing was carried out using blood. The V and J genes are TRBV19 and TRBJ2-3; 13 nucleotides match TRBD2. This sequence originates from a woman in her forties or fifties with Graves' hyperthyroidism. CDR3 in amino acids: CASSPIGLAGASDTQYF. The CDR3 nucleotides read TGTGCCAGTAGTCCCATCGGACTAGCGGGAGCCTCAGATACGCAGTATTTT.